These 20 T cell receptor beta chains share one sample of origin, sequenced in a study of early T cells in non-severe SARS-CoV-2 infection. TCRdb itself ran the 5' RACE reads through MiXCR, one entry per CDR3 protein. In the table there are roughly 61,000 distinct CDR3 sequences, 13% of which are singletons. The sequencing used whole blood, collected at baseline. These receptors all stem from an adult who was a healthcare worker with PCR-confirmed SARS-CoV-2 infection or an uninfected control (not recorded which).

The chain employs TRBV5-5 and TRBJ2-2; 13 bases map to TRBD2. The CDR3 covers 16 residues. After removal of 4 bases from V and 6 bases from J, the junction contained 6 bases not matched to a gene. Germline V gene lookup returns CDR1 SGHKS and CDR2 YYEKEE (reference sequence). The CDR3 region has the DNA TGTGCCAGCAGCCGTCAACTAGCGGGAGGGCCCGGGGAGCTGTTTTTT. Residues: CASSRQLAGGPGELFF.

V and J are TRBV11-2 and TRBJ2-2; 7 nucleotides line up with TRBD1. Trimming at V came to 0 bases and at J to 4 bases, leaving 8 bases not matched to a gene. The V gene's germline CDR1 is SGHAT and CDR2 FQNNGV. The CDR3 covers 17 residues. In nucleotides, the CDR3 is TGTGCCAGCAGCTTAGACGGACAGGTATCGTCCACCGGGGAGCTGTTTTTT. Protein sequence: CASSLDGQVSSTGELFF.

This chain connects TRBV7-9 to TRBJ1-1; no firm D call. This CDR3 region has 13 residues. V dropped 4 bases and J dropped 0 bases, with 6 bases sitting between them. CDR1 is SEHNR and CDR2 is FQNEAQ in the germline V gene (reference sequence). The DNA for the CDR3 is TGTGCCAGCAGCTATATAATGAACACTGAAGCTTTCTTT. Its protein product is CASSYIMNTEAFF.

This clonotype has just a few counts. The chain is built from TRBV7-6 and TRBJ1-4, with D hard to call. In germline, CDR1 is SGHVS, CDR2 FNYEAQ. The CDR3 totals 15 residues. V was clipped by 5 bases and J by 6 bases, with 16 bases between them. The CDR3 spells CASSVHSGADEKLFF. The CDR3 DNA reads as TGTGCCAGCAGCGTACACTCGGGAGCAGATGAAAAACTGTTTTTT.

The rearrangement links TRBV29-1 to TRBJ2-1; TRBD2 agrees at 9 bases. The germline V gene has CDR1 SQVTM and CDR2 ANQGSEA. V was clipped by 4 bases and J by 8 bases; unmatched bases: 6. This CDR3 has 13 amino acids. CDR3 in amino acids: CSVVSSGDDEQFF. DNA of the CDR3: TGCAGCGTTGTATCTAGCGGGGACGATGAGCAGTTCTTC.

The chain carries TRBV20-1 and TRBJ2-1, with 7 bases identical to TRBD2. The V segment lost 6 bases and the J segment 0 bases; nucleotides outside the gene matches: 5. The CDR3 totals 14 residues. Germline V gives CDR1 DFQATT, CDR2 SNEGSKA (reference sequence). CDR3 residues: CSASGVNSYNEQFF. CDR3 bases: TGCAGTGCCAGCGGGGTAAACTCCTACAATGAGCAGTTCTTC.

The V call is TRBV19, the J call TRBJ1-1, with 10 nucleotides matching TRBD1. V lost 4 bases to trimming and J lost 4 bases; unmatched junction nucleotides: 3. The CDR3 has 14 amino acids. The germline V gene has CDR1 LNHDA and CDR2 SQIVND (reference sequence). CDR3 loop: CASSRGQGTTEAFF. In DNA, the CDR3 is TGTGCCAGTAGTAGGGGACAGGGGACCACTGAAGCTTTCTTT. Full variable domain (remainder filled in from reference TRBV19 and TRBJ1-1): DGGITQSPKYLFRKEGQNVTLSCEQNLNHDAMYWYRQDPGQGLRLIYYSQIVNDFQKGDIAEGYSVSREKKESFPLTVTSAQKNPTAFYLCASSRGQGTTEAFFGQGTRLTVV.

The chain joins TRBV18 to TRBJ2-5; TRBD2 matches 10 bases. The germline V gene has CDR1 KGHSH and CDR2 LQKENI. V was clipped by 4 bases and J by 3 bases; unmatched bases: 2. This CDR3 is built from 14 residues. This chain's CDR3 is CASSLLAGEETQYF. The DNA of the CDR3 is TGTGCCAGCTCACTGCTAGCGGGAGAAGAGACCCAGTACTTC. Filled out from reference TRBV18 and TRBJ2-5, the complete variable domain reads NAGVMQNPRHLVRRRGQEARLRCSPMKGHSHVYWYRQLPEEGLKFMVYLQKENIIDESGMPKERFSAEFPKEGPSILRIQQVVRGDSAAYFCASSLLAGEETQYFGPGTRLLVL.

This clonotype was counted between two and nine times. One end of the junction does not line up with germline, which may come from a read error. The chain has TRBV29-1 and TRBJ2-6; 10 nucleotides align to TRBD1. The germline CDR1 and CDR2 sequences are SQVTM and ANQGSEA. This CDR3 has 16 residues. DNA of the CDR3: TGCGGCGTTGCGGGGACAGGGGATTCTGGGGCCAACGTCCTGACTTTC. Amino acid sequence: CGVAGTGDSGANVLTF.

This sequence joins TRBV12-3 or TRBV12-4 and TRBJ2-7, with a possible D match to TRBD2 (6 bases). The CDR3 has 11 amino acids. V was pared by 3 bases and J by 7 bases, with 7 bases between. DNA of the CDR3: TGTGCCAGCAGTTTTCGGGGGGAGCAGTACTTC. Protein sequence: CASSFRGEQYF.

This clonotype was observed a few times. V gene TRBV9 combines with J gene TRBJ2-7, with 9 bases matching TRBD2. J lost 3 bases, V lost 4 bases, and 8 bases had no gene match. Per germline, CDR1 SGDLS and CDR2 YYNGEE. This CDR3 is built from 15 residues. The CDR3 spells CASSPQAGGNYEQYF. The DNA for the CDR3 is TGTGCCAGCAGCCCACAGGCGGGAGGGAACTACGAGCAGTACTTC.

This clonotype was counted between two and nine times. DNA for the CDR3: TGCAGCGCTCGGGACACCTACAACTCCTACGAGCAGTACTTC. Encoded protein: CSARDTYNSYEQYF. This chain joins TRBV29-1 and TRBJ2-7, with D possibly matching TRBD1 (6 bases). Germline assignment: CDR1 SQVTM and CDR2 ANQGSEA. V lost 7 bases and J lost 0, with 16 bases in between. The CDR3 totals 14 residues.

This clonotype showed up just a few times. The rearrangement links TRBV11-2 to TRBJ2-5; D is perhaps TRBD2 (5 bases). V lost 5 bases, J lost 5 bases, and 15 bases lay in between. This CDR3 spans 14 amino acids. Germline CDR1 SGHAT, CDR2 FQNNGV. The CDR3 region is CASSQDSIGETQYF. DNA for the CDR3: TGTGCCAGCAGCCAGGACTCAATTGGGGAGACCCAGTACTTC.

A few counts support this clonotype. V gene TRBV2 combines with J gene TRBJ2-7; 8 positions agree with TRBD1. CDR3 length equals 12 residues. Per the germline V gene, CDR1 is SNHLY and CDR2 is FYNNEI. V was clipped by 11 bases and J by 3 bases; unmatched bases: 6. For the CDR3, the DNA is TGTGCCTCCGGAGGACAGGGCTACGAGCAGTACTTC. It encodes CASGGQGYEQYF.

This clonotype is deemed medium-sized. The CDR3 here is CASSFGLAGFEQYF. For the CDR3, the DNA is TGTGCCAGCAGTTTTGGGCTAGCGGGGTTCGAGCAGTACTTC. The J gene is TRBJ2-7, the V gene TRBV27; 9 bases line up with TRBD2. The CDR3 covers 14 residues. CDR1 and CDR2 from the germline V gene are MNHEY and SMNVEV (reference sequence). V was clipped by 3 bases and J by 6 bases; unmatched bases: 6.

This clonotype was found a few times. This chain links TRBV6-2 or TRBV6-3 with TRBJ2-1, with 9 bases lining up with TRBD1. Trimming at V came to 5 bases and at J to 6 bases, leaving 8 bases not matched to a gene. CDR3 size: 15 residues. Per the germline V gene, CDR1 is MNHEY and CDR2 is SVGEGT. The CDR3 loop is CASSLSDRGSNEQFF. The CDR3 nucleotides read TGTGCCAGCAGTCTCTCTGACAGGGGGAGCAATGAGCAGTTCTTC.

This clonotype was counted many times. This chain uses TRBV11-2 with TRBJ1-2, with D possibly TRBD1 on 5 matching bases. V dropped 3 bases and J dropped 5 bases, with 10 bases sitting between them. CDR3 length: 13 residues. The germline V gene encodes CDR1 SGHAT and CDR2 FQNNGV. The CDR3 nucleotides read TGTGCCAGCAGCTTGGGACGGCTGTATGGCTACACCTTC. Its protein product is CASSLGRLYGYTF. Full variable domain (remainder filled in from reference TRBV11-2 and TRBJ1-2): EAGVAQSPRYKIIEKRQSVAFWCNPISGHATLYWYQQILGQGPKLLIQFQNNGVVDDSQLPKDRFSAERLKGVDSTLKIQPAKLEDSAVYLCASSLGRLYGYTFGSGTRLTVV.

The rearrangement uses TRBV20-1 and TRBJ2-7, with 10 positions matching TRBD1. This CDR3 has 14 residues. CDR1 and CDR2 from the germline V gene are DFQATT and SNEGSKA (reference sequence). Trimming at V came to 3 bases and at J to 2 bases, leaving 4 bases not matched to a gene. CDR3 coding DNA: TGCAGTGCTAGTTTCGGACAGGGGGCCTACGAGCAGTACTTC. It translates to CSASFGQGAYEQYF.

The chain links TRBV6-6 to TRBJ2-7; D gene unclear. Germline V CDR1 and CDR2: MNHNY, SVGAGI (reference sequence). Trimming took 1 base from V and 3 from J, leaving 7 bases between them. The CDR3 sequence is 13 residues long. The CDR3: CASSYLYLYEQYF. CDR3 DNA sequence: TGTGCCAGCAGTTACTTGTACCTCTACGAGCAGTACTTC.

This chain links TRBV11-2 with TRBJ2-1; 12 bases agree with TRBD2. Per the germline V gene, CDR1 is SGHAT and CDR2 is FQNNGV. The CDR3 spans 16 residues. J lost 4 bases, V lost 5 bases, and 6 bases had no gene match. The CDR3 is CASSLASGRGYNEQFF. The CDR3, as DNA: TGTGCCAGCAGCCTAGCTAGCGGGAGGGGGTACAATGAGCAGTTCTTC.